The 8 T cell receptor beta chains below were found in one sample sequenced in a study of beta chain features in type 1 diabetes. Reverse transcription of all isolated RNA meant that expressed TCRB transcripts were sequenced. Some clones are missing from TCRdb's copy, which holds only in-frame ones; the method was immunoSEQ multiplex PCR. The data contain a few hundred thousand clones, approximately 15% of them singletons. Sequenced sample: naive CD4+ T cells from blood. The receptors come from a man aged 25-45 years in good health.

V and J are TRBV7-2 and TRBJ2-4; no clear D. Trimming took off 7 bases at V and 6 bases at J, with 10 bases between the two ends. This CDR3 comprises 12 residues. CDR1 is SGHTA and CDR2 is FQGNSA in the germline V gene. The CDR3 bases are TGTGCCAGCACCTCGCCGACAAACATTCAGTACTTC. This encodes CASTSPTNIQYF.

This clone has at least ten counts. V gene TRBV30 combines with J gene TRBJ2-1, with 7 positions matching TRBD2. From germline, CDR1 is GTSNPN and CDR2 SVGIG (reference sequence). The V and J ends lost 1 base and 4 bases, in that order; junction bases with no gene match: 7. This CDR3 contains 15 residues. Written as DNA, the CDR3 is TGTGCCTGGAGTGCAGCTAGCGGACTTTACAATGAGCAGTTCTTC. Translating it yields CAWSAASGLYNEQFF.

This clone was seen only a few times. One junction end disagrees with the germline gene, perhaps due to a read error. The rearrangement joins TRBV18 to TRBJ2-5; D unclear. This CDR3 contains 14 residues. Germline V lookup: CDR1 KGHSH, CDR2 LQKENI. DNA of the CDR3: TGTGCCAGCGCACCACCGACCCGTGTGGAGACCCAGTACTTC. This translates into CASAPPTRVETQYF. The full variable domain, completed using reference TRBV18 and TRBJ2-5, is NAGVMQNPRHLVRRRGQEARLRCSPMKGHSHVYWYRQLPEEGLKFMVYLQKENIIDESGMPKERFSAEFPKEGPSILRIQQVVRGDSAAYFCASAPPTRVETQYFGPGTRLLVL.

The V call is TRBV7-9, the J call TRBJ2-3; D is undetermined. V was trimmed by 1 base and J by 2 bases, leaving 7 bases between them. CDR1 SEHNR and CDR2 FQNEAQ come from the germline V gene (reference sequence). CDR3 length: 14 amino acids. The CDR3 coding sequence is TGTGCCAGCAGCTTAGTAGAACACACAGATACGCAGTATTTT. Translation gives CASSLVEHTDTQYF.

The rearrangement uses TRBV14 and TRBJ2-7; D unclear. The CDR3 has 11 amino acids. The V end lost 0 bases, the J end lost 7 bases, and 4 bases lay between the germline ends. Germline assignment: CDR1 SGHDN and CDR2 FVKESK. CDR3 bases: TGTGCCAGCAGCCAAGATTGGGAGCAGTACTTC. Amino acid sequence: CASSQDWEQYF.

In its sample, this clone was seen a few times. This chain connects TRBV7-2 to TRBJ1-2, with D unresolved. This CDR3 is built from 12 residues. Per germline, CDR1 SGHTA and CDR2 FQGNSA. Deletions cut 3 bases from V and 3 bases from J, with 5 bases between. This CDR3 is CASSFDHYGYTF. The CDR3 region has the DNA TGTGCCAGCAGCTTTGACCACTATGGCTACACCTTC.

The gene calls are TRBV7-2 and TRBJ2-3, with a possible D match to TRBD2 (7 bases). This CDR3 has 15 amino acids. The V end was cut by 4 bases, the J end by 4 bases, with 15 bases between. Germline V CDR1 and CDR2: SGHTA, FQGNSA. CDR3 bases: TGTGCCAGCAGCTCAATCAGGGGAGGGGCAGATACGCAGTATTTT. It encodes CASSSIRGGADTQYF.

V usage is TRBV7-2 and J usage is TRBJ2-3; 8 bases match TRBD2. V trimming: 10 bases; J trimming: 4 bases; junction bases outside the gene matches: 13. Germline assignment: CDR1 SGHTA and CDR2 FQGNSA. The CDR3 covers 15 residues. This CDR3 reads CATRTGAGASDTQYF. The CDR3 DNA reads TGTGCCACCCGTACGGGAGCGGGGGCCTCAGATACGCAGTATTTT.